The source of this TCR beta chain is a study of blood T cells in healthy people across ages. Whole-study results and caveats: A conclusive naive versus antigen-experienced comparison was prevented by the unsorted PBMCs. Higher naive T cell percentage went strongly together with higher TCR beta diversity. Per million T cells, the diversity of TCR beta decreased roughly linearly as age advanced.

Of note for this clonotype: Its specificity is unknown.

There were at least 5.5 micrograms of total RNA extracted from every sample. Together with a sample-barcoded 5' primer, a J-beta primer mix was included in a second PCR lasting roughly 6 to 12 cycles. Each CDR3 protein is one row after TCRdb ran MiXCR on the 5' RACE reads. The sample contains 1.5 million to 2 million distinct CDR3 sequences, 28% of which appear only once. CDR1 and CDR2 from the germline V gene are MDHEN and SYDVKM. The CDR3 loop spans 14 amino acids. The V segment lost 7 bases and the J segment 7 bases; nucleotides outside the gene matches: 10. The receptor was isolated from a woman aged 25 to 45 in good health. V and J are TRBV28 and TRBJ2-3; 8 bases are shared with TRBD2. The sequencing input was blood. In DNA, the CDR3 is TGTGCCAGCAACCCGGGGGGGCAAAAAAATACGCAGTATTTT. Its translation: CASNPGGQKNTQYF.